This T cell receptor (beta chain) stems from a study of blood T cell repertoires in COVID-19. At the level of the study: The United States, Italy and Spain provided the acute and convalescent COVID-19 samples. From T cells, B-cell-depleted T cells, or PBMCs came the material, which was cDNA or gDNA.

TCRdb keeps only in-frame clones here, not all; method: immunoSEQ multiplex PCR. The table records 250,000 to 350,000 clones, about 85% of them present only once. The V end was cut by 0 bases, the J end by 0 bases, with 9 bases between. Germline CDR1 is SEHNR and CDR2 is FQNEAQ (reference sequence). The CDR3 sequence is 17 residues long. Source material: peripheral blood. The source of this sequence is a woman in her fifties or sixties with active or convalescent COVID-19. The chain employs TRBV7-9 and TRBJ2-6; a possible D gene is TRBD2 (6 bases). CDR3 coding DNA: TGTGCCAGCAGCTTAGCGGGGGGTGCCTCTGGGGCCAACGTCCTGACTTTC. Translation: CASSLAGGASGANVLTF.